These 23 T cell receptor beta chains came from one sample sequenced in a study of brain T cells in children with intractable seizures. Here immunoSEQ multiplex PCR was the method, and the copy in TCRdb shows in-frame clones only, minus some. Altogether some 20,000 clones are present, roughly 92% being singletons, with the ten largest covering 5% to 7%. Specimen: peripheral blood, collected at surgery. These receptors were collected from a boy aged 5-17 years with focal cortical dysplasia and intractable seizures.

As for this clone: The same CDR3 arises from other DNA sequences in this sample as well. This rearrangement joins TRBV18 to TRBJ1-2, with D hard to call. In germline, CDR1 is KGHSH, CDR2 LQKENI. This CDR3 has 14 residues. The V end lost 6 bases, the J end lost 3 bases, and 14 bases lay between the germline ends. The CDR3: CASSPPGRDYGYTF. The CDR3 DNA is TGTGCCAGCTCGCCTCCCGGGCGAGACTATGGCTACACCTTC. The full variable domain, its missing parts supplied by reference TRBV18 and TRBJ1-2, is NAGVMQNPRHLVRRRGQEARLRCSPMKGHSHVYWYRQLPEEGLKFMVYLQKENIIDESGMPKERFSAEFPKEGPSILRIQQVVRGDSAAYFCASSPPGRDYGYTFGSGTRLTVV.

The chain recombines TRBV6-4 with TRBJ1-1, with D hard to call. Germline V gene lookup returns CDR1 MRHNA and CDR2 SNTAGT. The CDR3 has 14 residues. V lost 0 bases, J lost 6 bases, and 11 bases lay in between. CDR3 residues: CASSDSTVFAEAFF. CDR3 DNA sequence: TGTGCCAGCAGTGACTCAACGGTGTTCGCTGAAGCTTTCTTT.

V gene TRBV6-6 combines with J gene TRBJ2-3, with TRBD1 identical over 8 bases. The trim removed 0 bases at V and 1 base at J, leaving 3 bases unmatched. The CDR3 is made up of 16 amino acids. Germline V lookup: CDR1 MNHNY, CDR2 SVGAGI (reference sequence). CDR3 bases: TGTGCCAGCAGTTACTCGCCGGGACAGGGCACAGATACGCAGTATTTT. It is translated as CASSYSPGQGTDTQYF.

V gene TRBV7-9 combines with J gene TRBJ1-1, with a tentative D call TRBD1 (5 bases). Germline V gene sequence: CDR1 SEHNR, CDR2 FQNEAQ (reference sequence). Trimming took off 6 bases at V and 4 bases at J, with 15 bases between the two ends. This CDR3 is built from 14 residues. The CDR3 spells CASSRDWGSTEAFF. Here the CDR3 DNA reads TGTGCCAGCAGTAGGGATTGGGGGTCCACTGAAGCTTTCTTT.

The chain combines TRBV13 with TRBJ2-3; 7 bases line up with TRBD1. The germline V gene has CDR1 PRHDT and CDR2 FYEKMQ (reference sequence). Trimming removed 0 bases from V and 9 bases from J; junction bases left unmatched: 3. The CDR3 consists of 13 residues. The CDR3, as DNA: TGTGCCAGCAGCTTAGGACACAGGGGAACGCAGTATTTT. As protein: CASSLGHRGTQYF.

This clone was seen only once. The J gene is TRBJ2-7, the V gene TRBV7-9, with D possibly matching TRBD2 (6 bases). The CDR3 covers 15 residues. Trimming cost V 4 bases and J 3 bases, with 16 bases left between them. The V gene's germline CDR1 is SEHNR and CDR2 FQNEAQ (reference sequence). CDR3 DNA: TGTGCCAGCAGCTGGACGGAGGGTTCTAACTACGAGCAGTACGTC. This codes for CASSWTEGSNYEQYV.

This clone was observed a single time. The chain has TRBV19 and TRBJ2-3, with TRBD2 matching 9 bases. V gave up 3 bases and J gave up 1 base; unmatched junction bases: 11. Germline CDR1 and CDR2: LNHDA and SQIVND (reference sequence). CDR3 length: 18 residues. The CDR3 reads CASSIKVSSGTGTDTQYF. CDR3 bases: TGTGCCAGTAGTATCAAAGTTTCTAGCGGGACGGGCACAGATACGCAGTATTTT. The complete variable domain, with remaining parts taken from reference TRBV19 and TRBJ2-3, reads DGGITQSPKYLFRKEGQNVTLSCEQNLNHDAMYWYRQDPGQGLRLIYYSQIVNDFQKGDIAEGYSVSREKKESFPLTVTSAQKNPTAFYLCASSIKVSSGTGTDTQYFGPGTRLTVL.

CDR3 region: CASSQDEAGGADTQYF. In DNA, the CDR3 is TGTGCCAGCAGCCAAGATGAGGCCGGGGGTGCAGATACGCAGTATTTT. The V and J genes are TRBV4-2 and TRBJ2-3, with D possibly matching TRBD2 (6 bases). The V gene's germline CDR1 is LGHNA and CDR2 YNFKEQ. This CDR3 spans 16 amino acids. Between the trimmed V and J ends, which lost 0 bases and 4 bases, there was a span of 14 bases.

The rearrangement links TRBV12-5 to TRBJ2-7, with D tentatively TRBD2 (6 bases). The CDR3 is 13 residues long. With 2 bases removed from V and 6 bases from J, the gap between germline ends came to 11 bases. Germline CDR1 and CDR2: LGHNT and FRNRAP. DNA of the CDR3: TGTGCTAGTGGTTTGTCCGGGGGATCCGAGCAGTACTTC. Translating gives CASGLSGGSEQYF.

The rearrangement joins TRBV6-5 to TRBJ1-2, with a possible D match to TRBD1 (5 bases). Trimming cost V 10 bases and J 5 bases, with 23 bases left between them. In germline, CDR1 is MNHEY, CDR2 SVGAGI. This CDR3 is built from 15 residues. CDR3 sequence reads: CAISRGAVVQYGYTF. Here the CDR3 DNA reads TGTGCCATTTCCCGAGGGGCCGTGGTCCAGTATGGCTACACCTTC.

The J gene is TRBJ2-7, the V gene TRBV18; 7 bases are shared with TRBD1. The CDR3 sequence is 13 residues long. J was trimmed by 2 bases and V by 5 bases; bases with no gene match: 3. Germline CDR1 is KGHSH and CDR2 is LQKENI. Here the CDR3 reads CASSFGTAYEQYF. CDR3 bases: TGTGCCAGCTCATTTGGGACAGCCTACGAGCAGTACTTC.

The chain employs TRBV5-5 and TRBJ1-2, with 7 nucleotides matching TRBD1. CDR1 is SGHKS and CDR2 is YYEKEE in the germline V gene (reference sequence). Trimming removed 0 bases from V and 4 bases from J; junction bases left unmatched: 6. This CDR3 is built from 15 residues. The CDR3: CASSLATGPSYGYTF. For the CDR3, the DNA is TGTGCCAGCAGCTTGGCGACAGGGCCGTCCTATGGCTACACCTTC.

Only one count was recorded for this clone. The chain links TRBV2 to TRBJ2-1; TRBD1 agrees at 7 bases. Germline trimming cut 5 bases from V and 9 bases from J; bases unmatched to any gene: 4. In germline, CDR1 is SNHLY, CDR2 FYNNEI. This CDR3 comprises 12 residues. The DNA for the CDR3 is TGTGCCAGCAGTACACAGGGGAGTGAGCAGTTCTTC. As protein: CASSTQGSEQFF.

The rearrangement joins TRBV28 to TRBJ1-1; D unresolved. The CDR3 consists of 13 residues. V dropped 5 bases and J dropped 4 bases, with 11 bases sitting between them. Germline loops: CDR1 MDHEN, CDR2 SYDVKM. CDR3 protein: CASSLLGGTEAFF. CDR3 coding DNA: TGTGCCAGCAGTCTCTTAGGTGGCACTGAAGCTTTCTTT. The full variable domain, rest sourced from reference TRBV28 and TRBJ1-1, is DVKVTQSSRYLVKRTGEKVFLECVQDMDHENMFWYRQDPGLGLRLIYFSYDVKMKEKGDIPEGYSVSREKKERFSLILESASTNQTSMYLCASSLLGGTEAFFGQGTRLTVV.

The J gene is TRBJ2-6, the V gene TRBV4-1; unclear D gene. Between the trimmed V and J ends, which lost 0 bases and 0 bases, there was a span of 6 bases. The CDR3 totals 16 residues. CDR1 is MGHRA and CDR2 is YSYEKL in the germline V gene. In nucleotides, the CDR3 is TGCGCCAGCAGCCAAGATTTGAGCTCTGGGGCCAACGTCCTGACTTTC. As protein: CASSQDLSSGANVLTF.

The gene calls are TRBV5-4 and TRBJ2-3; 10 bases fit TRBD2. The CDR3 sequence is 16 residues long. Germline V gene sequence: CDR1 SGHNT, CDR2 YYREEE (reference sequence). The V gene end was trimmed by 4 bases and the J gene end by 4 bases; junction bases not matched to a gene: 9. CDR3 protein: CASSVVSGRLADTQYF. For the CDR3, the DNA is TGTGCCAGCAGCGTGGTTAGCGGGAGGTTGGCAGATACGCAGTATTTT.

CDR3 sequence (DNA): TGTGCCAGCAGTAGGACAGTCTACTCTATGGGCTACACCTTC. Protein: CASSRTVYSMGYTF. This rearrangement joins TRBV6-5 to TRBJ1-2; possible D gene TRBD1, 6 bases. Trimming removed 5 bases from V and 8 bases from J, with 18 bases in between. CDR1 MNHEY and CDR2 SVGAGI come from the germline V gene. There are 14 residues in the CDR3.

The V gene is TRBV24-1, the J gene TRBJ1-5; D is perhaps TRBD1 (5 bases). The germline CDR1 and CDR2 sequences are KGHDR and SFDVKD. There are 12 residues in the CDR3. Trimming removed 11 bases from V and 5 bases from J, with 12 bases in between. The CDR3 region is CAKKGPDQPQHF. The CDR3 DNA is TGTGCCAAGAAGGGGCCGGATCAGCCCCAGCATTTT.

The CDR3 region has the DNA TGCAGTGCTTCCTACCAAGAGACCCAGTACTTC. As protein: CSASYQETQYF. The V and J genes are TRBV20-1 and TRBJ2-5; D remains ambiguous. Trimming pared 5 bases from V and 0 bases from J, leaving 4 bases between. This CDR3 has 11 residues. Germline V lookup: CDR1 DFQATT, CDR2 SNEGSKA (reference sequence).

The chain recombines TRBV3-1 (or the pseudogene TRBV3-2) with TRBJ2-1; 7 nucleotides line up with TRBD2. This CDR3 comprises 16 residues. With V trimmed by 0 bases and J by 4 bases, 6 bases remained unmatched. Germline CDR1 is LGHDT and CDR2 is YNNKEL (reference sequence). CDR3 loop: CASSQEAGGNYNEQFF. The CDR3 bases are TGTGCCAGCAGCCAAGAAGCCGGGGGGAATTACAATGAGCAGTTCTTC.

The chain has TRBV7-9 and TRBJ2-1, with D hard to call. Germline loops: CDR1 SEHNR, CDR2 FQNEAQ (reference sequence). V lost 5 bases, J lost 5 bases, and 13 bases lay in between. This CDR3 contains 14 residues. CDR3 loop: CASSPPGSNNEQFF. The DNA of the CDR3 is TGTGCCAGCAGCCCCCCCGGGTCCAACAATGAGCAGTTCTTC.

The V call is TRBV6-4, the J call TRBJ2-1; 9 nucleotides agree with TRBD2. The junction had 7 bases not matched to a gene; V was cut back by 3 bases and J by 7 bases. The CDR3 loop spans 15 amino acids. Germline V gene lookup returns CDR1 MRHNA and CDR2 SNTAGT. The CDR3 nucleotides read TGTGCCAGCAGTGAAGATGGCCTAGCGGGAAATGAGCAGTTCTTC. This sequence encodes CASSEDGLAGNEQFF.

The chain links TRBV12-5 to TRBJ1-5, with 7 bases fitting TRBD1. The J segment lost 4 bases and the V segment lost 7 bases, leaving 19 bases of the junction unmatched. Per germline, CDR1 LGHNT and CDR2 FRNRAP. The CDR3 totals 18 residues. The CDR3 protein is CASAPHRDSLISNQPQHF. CDR3 nucleotides: TGTGCTAGTGCCCCCCACCGGGACAGCCTAATATCTAATCAGCCCCAGCATTTT.